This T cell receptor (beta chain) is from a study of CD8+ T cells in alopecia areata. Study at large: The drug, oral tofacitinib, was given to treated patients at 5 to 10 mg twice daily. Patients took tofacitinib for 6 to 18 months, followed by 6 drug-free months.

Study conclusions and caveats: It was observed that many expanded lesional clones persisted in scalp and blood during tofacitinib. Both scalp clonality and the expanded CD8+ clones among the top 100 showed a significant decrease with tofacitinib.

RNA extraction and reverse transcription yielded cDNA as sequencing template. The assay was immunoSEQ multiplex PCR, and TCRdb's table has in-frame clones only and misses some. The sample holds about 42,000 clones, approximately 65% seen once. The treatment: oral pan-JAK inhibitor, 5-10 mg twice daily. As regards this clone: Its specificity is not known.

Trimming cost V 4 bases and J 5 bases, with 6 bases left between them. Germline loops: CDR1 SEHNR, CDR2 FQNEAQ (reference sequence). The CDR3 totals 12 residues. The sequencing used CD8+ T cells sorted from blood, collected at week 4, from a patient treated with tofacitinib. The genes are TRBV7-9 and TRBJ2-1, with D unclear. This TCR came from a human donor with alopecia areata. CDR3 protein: CASSSTNNEQFF. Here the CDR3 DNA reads TGTGCCAGCAGCTCTACCAACAATGAGCAGTTCTTC.